Each of the 21 T cell receptor beta chains below was sequenced from the same sample in a study of T cell responses to AZD1222 COVID-19 vaccine. Here immunoSEQ multiplex PCR was the method, and the copy in TCRdb shows in-frame clones only, minus some. The data hold fewer than 120,000 clones, with about 90% observed a single time. Sequencing was performed on peripheral blood, taken 28 days after the second AZD1222 dose. These receptors were taken from an adult who received the AZD1222 COVID-19 vaccine.

The rearrangement links TRBV6-1 to TRBJ1-1, with D unresolved. The CDR3 spans 12 residues. Germline CDR1 and CDR2: MNHNS and SASEGT. Trimming removed 11 bases at V and 0 bases at J, with 10 bases between. The CDR3: CASRLMNTEAFF. In DNA, the CDR3 is TGTGCCTCCCGCCTGATGAACACTGAAGCTTTCTTT.

V and J are TRBV27 and TRBJ1-1; D uncertain. Germline CDR1 reads MNHEY; CDR2 reads SMNVEV (reference sequence). This CDR3 is 11 amino acids long. With 5 bases removed from V and 8 bases from J, the gap between germline ends came to 9 bases. This CDR3 reads CASSRSGEAFF. CDR3 sequence (DNA): TGTGCCAGCAGTAGGTCGGGAGAAGCTTTCTTT.

The chain is built from TRBV28 and TRBJ1-5, with D hard to call. V lost 2 bases and J lost 2, with 10 bases in between. CDR3 size: 15 residues. CDR1 and CDR2 (germline): MDHEN, SYDVKM. The CDR3 sequence: CASSLGSYRNQPQHF. CDR3 bases: TGTGCCAGCAGTTTAGGGAGCTACCGCAATCAGCCCCAGCATTTT.

The chain links TRBV5-6 to TRBJ2-7; TRBD2 is a possible D gene (6 bases). V was pared by 4 bases and J by 7 bases, with 18 bases between. The CDR3 covers 14 residues. The V gene's germline CDR1 is SGHDT and CDR2 YYEEEE. The CDR3 loop is CASSPIAALGEQYF. The CDR3 DNA sequence: TGTGCCAGCAGCCCCATAGCGGCCTTGGGTGAGCAGTACTTC.

CDR3 amino acids: CASRARVGTSADTQYF. The CDR3 DNA reads TGTGCCAGCAGGGCCCGAGTAGGGACTAGCGCAGATACGCAGTATTTT. The chain employs TRBV5-4 and TRBJ2-3; 10 bases agree with TRBD2. V gave up 5 bases and J gave up 4 bases; unmatched junction bases: 10. Germline V CDR1 and CDR2: SGHNT, YYREEE (reference sequence). The CDR3 spans 16 residues.

The genes are TRBV9 and TRBJ1-3; D is perhaps TRBD1 (6 bases). The germline V and J ends were trimmed by 4 bases and 3 bases, with 11 bases remaining between them. Germline V gives CDR1 SGDLS, CDR2 YYNGEE. The CDR3 has 14 amino acids. DNA of the CDR3: TGTGCCAGCAGCTCCTCAGGGGTTGGAAACACCATATATTTT. It yields the protein CASSSSGVGNTIYF.

This clone appeared once. The V call is TRBV4-1, the J call TRBJ1-6; D is uncertain. Germline lookup yields CDR1 MGHRA and CDR2 YSYEKL. The CDR3 sequence is 18 residues long. The ends were cut back, 0 bases at V and 0 bases at J, with 12 bases in the middle. The CDR3 sequence is CASSQERTQSSYNSPLHF. CDR3 coding DNA: TGCGCCAGCAGCCAAGAAAGGACCCAGAGCTCCTATAATTCACCCCTCCACTTT.

CDR3 sequence reads: CASSRGQGSYGYTF. The DNA of the CDR3 is TGTGCCAGCAGCCGCGGACAGGGATCCTATGGCTACACCTTC. The chain combines TRBV7-9 with TRBJ1-2, with 8 bases fitting TRBD1. Germline V lookup: CDR1 SEHNR, CDR2 FQNEAQ (reference sequence). Unmatched junction bases numbered 6, after V lost 5 bases and J lost 4 bases. The CDR3 covers 14 residues.

The CDR3: CASSSRLAGSFETQYF. The CDR3 region has the DNA TGTGCCAGCAGCTCACGTTTGGCAGGGAGTTTTGAGACCCAGTACTTC. The V gene is TRBV13, the J gene TRBJ2-5; either TRBD1 or TRBD2 may supply D (5 bases each). Germline values: CDR1 PRHDT, CDR2 FYEKMQ (reference sequence). The germline V and J ends were trimmed by 4 bases and 5 bases, with 20 bases remaining between them. The CDR3 runs to 16 residues.

The V call is TRBV19, the J call TRBJ2-3; 7 nucleotides match TRBD2. The germline V gene encodes CDR1 LNHDA and CDR2 SQIVND (reference sequence). This CDR3 contains 16 residues. With V trimmed by 3 bases and J by 4 bases, 10 bases remained unmatched. The CDR3 sequence: CASSMPGSGAADTQYF. The CDR3 DNA follows: TGTGCCAGTAGTATGCCCGGGAGCGGGGCAGCAGATACGCAGTATTTT.

The chain employs TRBV5-1 and TRBJ1-6; D perhaps matches TRBD1 (5 bases). The CDR3 loop spans 14 amino acids. V was pared by 5 bases and J by 5 bases, with 11 bases between. Germline values: CDR1 SGHRS, CDR2 YFSETQ. CDR3 sequence: CASSVGDNNSPLHF. As DNA, the CDR3 is TGCGCCAGCAGTGTAGGGGATAATAATTCACCCCTCCACTTT.

The chain combines TRBV29-1 with TRBJ1-1, with D possibly TRBD1 on 6 matching bases. The CDR3 contains 16 residues. V was clipped by 3 bases and J by 2 bases, with 19 bases between them. In germline, CDR1 is SQVTM, CDR2 ANQGSEA. CDR3: CSVEEQGGWLNTEAFF. The CDR3 DNA reads TGCAGCGTTGAGGAACAGGGCGGGTGGCTTAACACTGAAGCTTTCTTT.

The rearrangement joins TRBV6-5 to TRBJ2-7, with TRBD2 as a possible D gene (6 bases). V was trimmed by 8 bases and J by 2 bases, leaving 13 bases between them. The CDR3 totals 13 residues. CDR1 MNHEY and CDR2 SVGAGI come from the germline V gene. The CDR3 nucleotides are TGTGCCAGCCTCTCGGGAGCTCCCTACGAGCAGTACTTC. The encoded protein is CASLSGAPYEQYF.

This clone was detected once. This sequence joins TRBV9 and TRBJ2-7; D may be TRBD2 (6 bases). Looked up from germline, CDR1 is SGDLS and CDR2 is YYNGEE. The CDR3 contains 15 residues. The germline V and J ends were trimmed by 0 bases and 5 bases, with 15 bases remaining between them. Here the CDR3 reads CASSVVAEGLDEQYF. As DNA, the CDR3 is TGTGCCAGCAGCGTAGTTGCGGAGGGCCTCGACGAGCAGTACTTC.

A note on this clone: At one end the junction does not follow the germline gene, possibly because of a read error. The chain is built from TRBV5-1 and TRBJ2-1, with D possibly called TRBD1 or TRBD2 (5 bases each). Per germline, CDR1 SGHRS and CDR2 YFSETQ. The CDR3 totals 12 residues. CDR3 nucleotides: TGCGCCAGCAGACTAAAAGAGGGACGGAGGATCTTC. It yields the protein CASRLKEGRRIF.

The V gene is TRBV9, the J gene TRBJ1-2; D gene uncertain. Trimming cost V 4 bases and J 1 base, with 11 bases left between them. This CDR3 comprises 14 residues. CDR1 and CDR2 (germline): SGDLS, YYNGEE. The DNA of the CDR3 is TGTGCCAGCAGCTCAACTCCGGGTAACTATGGCTACACCTTC. Translated, it gives CASSSTPGNYGYTF.

The chain has TRBV11-3 and TRBJ2-3, with 8 bases fitting TRBD2. Germline V CDR1 and CDR2: SGHNT, YENEEA. V trimming: 0 bases; J trimming: 6 bases; junction bases outside the gene matches: 17. The CDR3 has 19 amino acids. The CDR3 DNA is TGTGCCAGCAGCTTAGATAGCTTTAGGACGGGGGGGCCAACGGATACGCAGTATTTT. This codes for CASSLDSFRTGGPTDTQYF.

V is TRBV28 and J is TRBJ2-3, with 11 bases identical to TRBD1. The CDR3 sequence is 16 residues long. Trimming at V came to 3 bases and at J to 4 bases, leaving 6 bases not matched to a gene. The germline V gene encodes CDR1 MDHEN and CDR2 SYDVKM. The CDR3 bases are TGTGCCAGCAGTTTTACCTCGGGACAGGGGGCAGATACGCAGTATTTT. As protein: CASSFTSGQGADTQYF. The variable domain in full, completed from reference TRBV28 and TRBJ2-3, reads DVKVTQSSRYLVKRTGEKVFLECVQDMDHENMFWYRQDPGLGLRLIYFSYDVKMKEKGDIPEGYSVSREKKERFSLILESASTNQTSMYLCASSFTSGQGADTQYFGPGTRLTVL.

The chain uses TRBV4-2 and TRBJ1-6, with D perhaps TRBD1 (5 bases). The CDR3 sequence is 17 residues long. V was shortened by 0 bases and J by 7 bases, with 16 bases between the two germline ends. Germline V gene lookup returns CDR1 LGHNA and CDR2 YNFKEQ. CDR3 residues: CASSQDRSGGSNSPLHF. The DNA for the CDR3 is TGTGCCAGCAGCCAAGATAGATCGGGGGGGTCCAATTCACCCCTCCACTTT.

The chain links TRBV2 to TRBJ1-4; D perhaps matches TRBD1 (6 bases). The germline V gene encodes CDR1 SNHLY and CDR2 FYNNEI. This CDR3 region has 16 residues. The germline V and J ends were trimmed by 4 bases and 7 bases, with 19 bases remaining between them. As DNA, the CDR3 is TGTGCCAGCAGTGGGGCCCGGGACATCGTAATTGAAAAACTGTTTTTT. This translates into CASSGARDIVIEKLFF.

J is TRBJ2-3 and V is TRBV13, with TRBD2 matching over 8 bases. J lost 5 bases, V lost 2 bases, and 9 bases had no gene match. CDR1 and CDR2 from the germline V gene are PRHDT and FYEKMQ (reference sequence). The CDR3 spans 16 residues. The CDR3: CASSLRTGGPKDTQYF. The DNA of the CDR3 is TGTGCCAGCAGCTTAAGGACGGGGGGGCCTAAAGATACGCAGTATTTT.